This T cell receptor beta chain was found in a study of CD8+ T cells in alopecia areata. Study-level information: It was oral tofacitinib, at 5 to 10 mg twice daily, that treated patients received. Study-wide results and caveats: Under tofacitinib, numerous expanded lesional clonotypes remained detectable in scalp and blood. Alphabeta T cells residing in normal skin are also sequenced in scalp samples. Scalp clonality and expanded CD8+ clones among the top 100 fell significantly with tofacitinib.

Stated treatment: oral pan-JAK inhibitor, 5-10 mg twice daily. This clone was found a few times. What it binds is unknown. Extraction of RNA preceded its reverse transcription into cDNA, which served as the sequencing template. Assay: immunoSEQ multiplex PCR; the TCRdb copy retains only in-frame clones and omits some. The sample consists of roughly 200,000 clones, about 60% of them appearing once. The ends were cut back, 11 bases at V and 0 bases at J, with 8 bases in the middle. Germline CDR1 is MDHEN and CDR2 is SYDVKM. The CDR3 loop spans 13 amino acids. This clonotype originated in a human donor with alopecia areata. Here the sequenced sample was CD4+ T cells sorted from blood, taken at week 4, from a patient treated with tofacitinib. The chain combines TRBV28 with TRBJ2-6; D unclear. The CDR3 protein is CALRSSGANVLTF. CDR3 bases: TGTGCCCTTCGAAGCTCTGGGGCCAACGTCCTGACTTTC.